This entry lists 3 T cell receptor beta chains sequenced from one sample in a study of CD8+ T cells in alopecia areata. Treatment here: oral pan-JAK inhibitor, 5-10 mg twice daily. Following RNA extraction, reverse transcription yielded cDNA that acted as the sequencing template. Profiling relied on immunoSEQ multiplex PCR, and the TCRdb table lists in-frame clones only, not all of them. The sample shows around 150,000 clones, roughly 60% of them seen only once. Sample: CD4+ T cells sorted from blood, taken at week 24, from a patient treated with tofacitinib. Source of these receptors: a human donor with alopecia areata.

The CDR3 region has the DNA TGTGCCTGGATGTCAAGACAGGCCGGGCATAACTATGGCTACACCTTC. This sequence encodes CAWMSRQAGHNYGYTF. V is TRBV30 and J is TRBJ1-2, with a possible D match to TRBD1 (6 bases). The CDR3 contains 16 residues. Germline values: CDR1 GTSNPN, CDR2 SVGIG (reference sequence). The ends were cut back, 4 bases at V and 1 base at J, with 19 bases in the middle.

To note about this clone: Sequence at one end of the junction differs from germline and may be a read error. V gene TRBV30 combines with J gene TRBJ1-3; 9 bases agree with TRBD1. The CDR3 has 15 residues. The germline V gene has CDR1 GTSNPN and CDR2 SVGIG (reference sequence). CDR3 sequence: CAWTPGQGGGSTIYF. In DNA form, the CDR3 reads TGTGCCTGGACTCCGGGACAGGGTGGAGGAAGCACCATATATTTT. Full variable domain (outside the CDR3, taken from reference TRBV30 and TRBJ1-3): SQTIHQWPATLVQPVGSPLSLECTVEGTSNPNLYWYRQAAGRGLQLLFYSVGIGQISSEVPQNLSASRPQDRQFILSSKKLLLSDSGFYLCAWTPGQGGGSTIYFGEGSWLTVV.

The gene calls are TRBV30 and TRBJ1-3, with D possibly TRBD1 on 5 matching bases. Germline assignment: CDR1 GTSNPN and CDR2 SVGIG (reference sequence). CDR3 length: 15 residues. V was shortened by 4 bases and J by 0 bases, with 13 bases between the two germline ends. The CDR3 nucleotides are TGTGCCTGGATCCCGACAGCCGGCTCTGGAAACACCATATATTTT. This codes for CAWIPTAGSGNTIYF.